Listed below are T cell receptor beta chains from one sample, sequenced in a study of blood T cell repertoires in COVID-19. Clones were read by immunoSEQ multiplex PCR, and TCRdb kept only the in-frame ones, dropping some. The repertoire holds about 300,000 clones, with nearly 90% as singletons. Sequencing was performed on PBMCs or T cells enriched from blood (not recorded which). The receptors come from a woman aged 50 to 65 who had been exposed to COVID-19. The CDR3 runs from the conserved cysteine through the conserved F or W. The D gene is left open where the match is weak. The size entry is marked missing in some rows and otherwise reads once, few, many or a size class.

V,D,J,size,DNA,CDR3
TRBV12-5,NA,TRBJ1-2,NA,TGTGCTAGTGGTTTGGAATACCAGGGGTCTGGCTACACCTTC,CASGLEYQGSGYTF
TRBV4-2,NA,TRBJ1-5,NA,TGTGCCAGCAGCCAAGATTTCGGGGACTCCGTTCAGCCCCAGCATTTT,CASSQDFGDSVQPQHF
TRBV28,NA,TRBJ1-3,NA,TGTGCCAGCAGCGTGGGGGGGCCCCTTGGAAACACCATATATTTT,CASSVGGPLGNTIYF
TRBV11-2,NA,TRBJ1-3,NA,TGTGCCAGCAGCTTAGACTCAGGGTTTGGAAACACCATATATTTT,CASSLDSGFGNTIYF
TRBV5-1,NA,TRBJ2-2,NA,TGCGCCAGCAGCGGGGGACAAGGGAGGGAGGAGCTGTTTTTT,CASSGGQGREELFF
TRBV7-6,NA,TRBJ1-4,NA,TGTGCCAGCAGCCTCGGACAGCCTGCAACTAATGAAAAACTGTTTTTT,CASSLGQPATNEKLFF
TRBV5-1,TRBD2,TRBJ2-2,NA,TGCGCCAGCACCGACGGACTAGGAGGAGGCACCGGGGAGCTGTTTTTT,CASTDGLGGGTGELFF
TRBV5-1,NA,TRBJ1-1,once,TGCGCCAGCAGCCCCGTGGGGAGCATGAACACTGAAGCTTTCTTT,CASSPVGSMNTEAFF
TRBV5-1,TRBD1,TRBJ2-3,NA,TGCGCCAGCAGCATGTGGACAGGGGGCAAGGATACGCAGTATTTT,CASSMWTGGKDTQYF
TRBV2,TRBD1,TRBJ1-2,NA,TGTGCCAGCAGCCGGACAGGGGGGAGAGGCTACACCTTC,CASSRTGGRGYTF
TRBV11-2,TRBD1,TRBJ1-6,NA,TGTGCCAGCAGCTCACAGGGGCTCGGGCCCCTCCACTTT,CASSSQGLGPLHF
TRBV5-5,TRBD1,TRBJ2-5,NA,TGTGCCAGCAGCCCCGGACAGGGCCAAGAGACCCAGTACTTC,CASSPGQGQETQYF
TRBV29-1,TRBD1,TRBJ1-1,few,TGCAGCGGAGGGACAGGGAGGACTGAAGCTTTCTTT,CSGGTGRTEAFF
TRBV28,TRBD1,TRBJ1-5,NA,TGTGCCAGCAGTTTCCTAGGGACAGGAGACAATCAGCCCCAGCATTTT,CASSFLGTGDNQPQHF
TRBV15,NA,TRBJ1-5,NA,TGTGCCACCAGCAGAGATAGCCAGCTCACTCAGCCCCAGCATTTT,CATSRDSQLTQPQHF
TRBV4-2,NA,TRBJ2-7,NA,TGTGCCAGCAGCCAAGAGGACGGGAACTACGAGCAGTACTTC,CASSQEDGNYEQYF